This is a list of T cell receptor beta chains from one sample in a study of technical replicates of blood from a few donors. Assay used: immunoSEQ multiplex PCR; TCRdb lists only in-frame clones, some missing. The sample lists 87,000 or so clones, about 90% seen once, with about 0.27% in the top ten. Sequenced sample: T cells isolated from PBMCs. The receptors come from a human donor in good health. Both conserved end residues are part of each CDR3. The D gene is left open where the match is weak. The size field is filled for only some rows; it gives once, few, many or a size class.

V gene: TRBV13; clone size: .; D gene: .; J gene: TRBJ2-3; CDR3 protein: CASSSPRTLGTDTQYF; CDR3 DNA: TGTGCCAGCAGTTCTCCCCGGACTCTCGGCACAGATACGCAGTATTTT
V gene: TRBV27; clone size: .; D gene: .; J gene: TRBJ2-3; CDR3 protein: CASSLRGGDFTDTQYF; CDR3 DNA: TGTGCCAGCAGTTTAAGGGGGGGGGACTTCACAGATACGCAGTATTTT
V gene: TRBV21-1; clone size: .; D gene: .; J gene: TRBJ2-1; CDR3 protein: CASSEKIRSSYNEQFF; CDR3 DNA: TGTGCCAGCAGCGAAAAAATTAGGAGCTCCTACAATGAGCAGTTCTTC
V gene: TRBV19; clone size: once; D gene: TRBD2; J gene: TRBJ2-1; CDR3 protein: CASSKISGGVYNEQFF; CDR3 DNA: TGTGCCAGTAGTAAAATCAGCGGGGGGGTCTACAATGAGCAGTTCTTC
V gene: TRBV11-2; clone size: .; D gene: .; J gene: TRBJ2-7; CDR3 protein: CASSLDRPWGGHEQYF; CDR3 DNA: TGTGCCAGCAGCTTAGATCGGCCGTGGGGGGGGCATGAGCAGTACTTC
V gene: TRBV10-3; clone size: .; D gene: .; J gene: TRBJ2-7; CDR3 protein: CATTPRGGQYEQYF; CDR3 DNA: TGTGCCACGACCCCGAGGGGGGGCCAATACGAGCAGTACTTC
V gene: TRBV10-3; clone size: .; D gene: TRBD2; J gene: TRBJ2-2; CDR3 protein: CAISGAGGLTGELFF; CDR3 DNA: TGTGCCATCAGTGGTGCGGGAGGGTTGACCGGGGAGCTGTTTTTT
V gene: TRBV18; clone size: .; D gene: TRBD1; J gene: TRBJ2-7; CDR3 protein: CASSPPGDRSYEQYF; CDR3 DNA: TGTGCCAGCTCACCCCCCGGGGACAGGTCGTACGAGCAGTACTTC
V gene: TRBV21-1; clone size: .; D gene: .; J gene: TRBJ2-6; CDR3 protein: CASSKVVSGDDSGANVLTF; CDR3 DNA: TGTGCCAGCAGCAAAGTGGTTAGCGGAGACGACTCTGGGGCCAACGTCCTGACTTTC
V gene: TRBV29-1; clone size: .; D gene: TRBD2; J gene: TRBJ2-3; CDR3 protein: CSVEGGLAGGLTDTQYF; CDR3 DNA: TGCAGCGTTGAGGGCGGACTAGCGGGAGGGCTGACAGATACGCAGTATTTT
V gene: TRBV9; clone size: .; D gene: TRBD1; J gene: TRBJ2-2; CDR3 protein: CASSVRTGSPRLNTGELFF; CDR3 DNA: TGTGCCAGCAGCGTAAGGACAGGGTCTCCGCGACTGAACACCGGGGAGCTGTTTTTT
V gene: TRBV29-1; clone size: .; D gene: TRBD1; J gene: TRBJ1-5; CDR3 protein: CSVLDRGDQPQHF; CDR3 DNA: TGCAGCGTTCTGGACAGGGGAGATCAGCCCCAGCATTTT
V gene: TRBV5-4; clone size: .; D gene: TRBD1; J gene: TRBJ1-2; CDR3 protein: CASSRTGVGGYTF; CDR3 DNA: TGTGCCAGCAGCCGGACAGGGGTTGGGGGCTACACCTTC
V gene: TRBV27; clone size: .; D gene: TRBD1; J gene: TRBJ1-6; CDR3 protein: CASSLSQGADSPLHF; CDR3 DNA: TGTGCCAGCAGTTTATCTCAGGGGGCGGATTCACCCCTCCACTTT
V gene: TRBV15; clone size: .; D gene: TRBD2; J gene: TRBJ2-3; CDR3 protein: CATSRDAGGPKGDTQYF; CDR3 DNA: TGTGCCACCAGCAGAGACGCGGGGGGGCCTAAGGGAGATACGCAGTATTTT
V gene: TRBV28; clone size: .; D gene: .; J gene: TRBJ2-7; CDR3 protein: CASSFVLRVATSYEQYF; CDR3 DNA: TGTGCCAGCAGTTTTGTCCTCCGGGTAGCGACTTCCTACGAGCAGTACTTC
V gene: TRBV15; clone size: .; D gene: .; J gene: TRBJ2-5; CDR3 protein: CATSLSGYGETQYF; CDR3 DNA: TGTGCCACCAGCCTCAGCGGTTACGGAGAGACCCAGTACTTC
V gene: TRBV5-1; clone size: .; D gene: TRBD1; J gene: TRBJ1-2; CDR3 protein: CASSPGQGNGYTF; CDR3 DNA: TGCGCCAGCAGCCCGGGACAGGGAAATGGCTACACCTTC
V gene: TRBV19; clone size: .; D gene: TRBD2; J gene: TRBJ2-7; CDR3 protein: CASSGDYRSYEQYF; CDR3 DNA: TGTGCCAGTAGTGGGGACTACCGGTCCTACGAGCAGTACTTC
V gene: TRBV7-3; clone size: .; D gene: TRBD1; J gene: TRBJ2-3; CDR3 protein: CASSKGQTSTDTQYF; CDR3 DNA: TGTGCCAGCAGCAAGGGACAGACTAGCACAGATACGCAGTATTTT
V gene: TRBV6-5; clone size: .; D gene: .; J gene: TRBJ2-3; CDR3 protein: CASSYGGYFTDTQYF; CDR3 DNA: TGTGCCAGCAGTTACGGCGGCTACTTCACAGATACGCAGTATTTT
V gene: TRBV5-6; clone size: .; D gene: TRBD1; J gene: TRBJ1-2; CDR3 protein: CASSLDPRQGPYGYTF; CDR3 DNA: TGTGCCAGCAGCTTAGATCCTCGACAGGGACCATATGGCTACACCTTC
V gene: TRBV10-3; clone size: .; D gene: TRBD1; J gene: TRBJ2-1; CDR3 protein: CAISMPGQGDNEQFF; CDR3 DNA: TGTGCCATCAGTATGCCGGGACAGGGGGACAATGAGCAGTTCTTC
V gene: TRBV6-5; clone size: .; D gene: .; J gene: TRBJ1-5; CDR3 protein: CASSYRGANQPQHF; CDR3 DNA: TGTGCCAGCAGTTACCGGGGGGCCAATCAGCCCCAGCATTTT